Shown below are 14 T cell receptor beta chains from a single sample sequenced in a study of T cells in Graves' hyperthyroidism and ophthalmopathy. Amplified regions were TCR beta CDR3 sequences from RNA transcripts. When the TCR CDR3 underwent first-round RT-PCR, the HTBI primer set was used. One entry per CDR3 protein, called by TCRdb with MiXCR from the multiplex PCR reads. The sample lists roughly 380,000 distinct CDR3 sequences, 13% occurring once. Sample: blood. These receptors were taken from a young man with Graves' hyperthyroidism that later progressed to Graves' ophthalmopathy.

At least ten counts were recorded for this clonotype. The chain combines TRBV11-2 with TRBJ1-6, with 8 nucleotides matching TRBD1. The germline V gene encodes CDR1 SGHAT and CDR2 FQNNGV. The CDR3 runs to 14 residues. V was pared by 6 bases and J by 10 bases, with 8 bases of the junction left unmatched. As DNA, the CDR3 is TGTGCCAGCAGACCTCCAGGGGGCTCCTCACCCCTCCACTTT. As protein: CASRPPGGSSPLHF.

The chain joins TRBV19 to TRBJ1-2; D call uncertain. The CDR3 length is 14 residues. The V end lost 5 bases, the J end lost 7 bases, and 17 bases lay between the germline ends. Germline V gene lookup returns CDR1 LNHDA and CDR2 SQIVND (reference sequence). CDR3: CASSVGLLDAGYTF. As DNA, the CDR3 is TGTGCCAGTAGTGTTGGGCTGCTTGACGCTGGCTACACCTTC.

Comment on this clonotype: This may stem from a read error, because a much larger clone lies one nucleotide away. This sequence joins TRBV7-9 and TRBJ1-2; D unclear. This CDR3 comprises 10 residues. V was pared by 5 bases and J by 9 bases, with 7 bases between. CDR1 is SEHNR and CDR2 is FQNEAQ in the germline V gene (reference sequence). CDR3 DNA: TGTGCCAGCAGCCCCGGGAGCTACACCTTC. It specifies CASSPGSYTF.

This clonotype was picked up many times. This chain connects TRBV6-1 to TRBJ2-1; D gene uncertain. V was clipped by 5 bases and J by 5 bases, with 7 bases between them. CDR1 and CDR2 (germline): MNHNS, SASEGT. CDR3 size: 12 residues. CDR3 amino acids: CASSLEHNEQFF. The CDR3 DNA sequence: TGTGCCAGCAGTTTGGAACACAATGAGCAGTTCTTC.

This clonotype came up many times. V gene TRBV18 combines with J gene TRBJ2-3, with D maybe TRBD1 (6 bases). V was cut by 3 bases and J by 1 base, with 11 bases left in between. CDR3 length: 15 amino acids. The V gene's germline CDR1 is KGHSH and CDR2 LQKENI. CDR3 sequence: CASSPTGSGTDTQYF. Written as DNA, the CDR3 is TGTGCCAGCTCACCTACAGGGAGCGGCACAGATACGCAGTATTTT.

Ten or more counts support this clonotype. The chain is built from TRBV24-1 and TRBJ1-1, with D hard to call. Germline CDR1 reads KGHDR; CDR2 reads SFDVKD. This CDR3 has 11 residues. V lost 7 bases and J 4 bases, leaving 6 bases between the germline ends. The CDR3 loop is CATRGFTEAFF. The CDR3 DNA is TGTGCCACCAGGGGGTTCACTGAAGCTTTCTTT.

The table lists this clonotype with many counts. The V call is TRBV12-3 or TRBV12-4, the J call TRBJ1-1, with 7 bases lining up with TRBD1. The CDR3 runs 14 residues. Germline trimming cut 6 bases from V and 3 bases from J; bases unmatched to any gene: 7. The CDR3 DNA reads as TGTGCCAGCAGCCTTGACAGGGAGGACACTGAAGCTTTCTTT. It translates to CASSLDREDTEAFF.

This clonotype was seen only a few times. The rearrangement uses TRBV7-6 and TRBJ2-1; 11 positions agree with TRBD2. Germline V gene data show CDR1 as SGHVS and CDR2 as FNYEAQ. The length of the CDR3 is 17 residues. V was clipped by 0 bases and J by 7 bases; unmatched bases: 8. The CDR3 DNA is TGTGCCAGCAGCTTAGCTAGCGGGGGGGCCTTTCGGAATGAGCAGTTCTTC. Amino acids: CASSLASGGAFRNEQFF.

This clonotype was found many times. V usage is TRBV14 and J usage is TRBJ1-2; a weak D match, TRBD1 (5 bases). CDR1 and CDR2 from the germline V gene are SGHDN and FVKESK. V was cut by 4 bases and J by 2 bases, with 14 bases left in between. The CDR3 extends over 15 amino acids. CDR3 sequence (DNA): TGTGCCAGCAGCCGCTCCGGGACGAACAACTATGGCTACACCTTC. It codes for CASSRSGTNNYGYTF.

This chain links TRBV6-2 or TRBV6-3 with TRBJ2-3; D is perhaps TRBD1 or TRBD2 (6 bases each). The germline V gene encodes CDR1 MNHEY and CDR2 SVGEGT. The V gene lost 6 bases and the J gene lost 4 bases, with 14 bases spanning the gap. The CDR3 loop spans 14 amino acids. In DNA form, the CDR3 reads TGTGCCAGCAGGCCACAAGGGGGGCCAGATACGCAGTATTTT. Encoded protein: CASRPQGGPDTQYF.

This chain links TRBV19 with TRBJ1-3; D is uncertain. The germline V and J ends were trimmed by 11 bases and 0 bases, with 17 bases remaining between them. This CDR3 contains 15 residues. CDR1 is LNHDA and CDR2 is SQIVND in the germline V gene (reference sequence). The DNA for the CDR3 is TGTGCCCAAGCGCTTGGTCAGTTCTCTGGAAACACCATATATTTT. It translates to CAQALGQFSGNTIYF.

This clonotype was seen repeatedly, ten times or more. The chain is built from TRBV29-1 and TRBJ1-1; no firm D call. The CDR3 is made up of 14 amino acids. Germline-derived CDR1 and CDR2 are SQVTM and ANQGSEA. Trimming took 4 bases from V and 4 from J, leaving 16 bases between them. The CDR3: CSVVPGPTTTEAFF. The DNA of the CDR3 is TGCAGCGTTGTACCGGGCCCCACGACCACTGAAGCTTTCTTT. Full variable domain (rest looked up from reference TRBV29-1 and TRBJ1-1): SAVISQKPSRDICQRGTSLTIQCQVDSQVTMMFWYRQQPGQSLTLIATANQGSEATYESGFVIDKFPISRPNLTFSTLTVSNMSPEDSSIYLCSVVPGPTTTEAFFGQGTRLTVV.

This clonotype was observed a few times. The chain uses TRBV10-2 and TRBJ1-3; TRBD1 is a possible D gene (5 bases). Trimming stripped 6 bases from V and 3 bases from J, with 9 bases between. The CDR3 covers 13 residues. Germline V lookup: CDR1 WSHSY, CDR2 SAAADI. In nucleotides, the CDR3 is TGCGCCAGCAGCAGGGAGTTTGGAAACACCATATATTTT. It encodes CASSREFGNTIYF.

The CDR3 DNA reads as TGTGCCAGCAGTGACCCGGGACACCTCCGGGGCTACACCTTC. Its translation: CASSDPGHLRGYTF. The chain is built from TRBV6-1 and TRBJ1-2; TRBD1 might be the D (6 bases). V was cut by 3 bases and J by 8 bases, with 16 bases left in between. CDR1 and CDR2 from the germline V gene are MNHNS and SASEGT. The CDR3 totals 14 residues.